This T cell receptor beta chain comes out of a study of CD8 T cells in Susac syndrome. Random hexamers were used to reverse transcribe an amount of roughly 0.45 to 1 ug RNA. Amplification of TCR beta CDR3 by immunoSEQ multiplex PCR spanned 54 Vbeta and 13 Jbeta. TCRdb re-called the immunoSEQ multiplex PCR reads with MiXCR, one entry per CDR3 protein. The sample carries 120,000 or so distinct CDR3 sequences, around 92% recorded once. The CDR3 runs to 15 residues. CDR1 and CDR2 from the germline V gene are LNHDA and SQIVND (reference sequence). Trimming stripped 5 bases from V and 3 bases from J, with 16 bases between. TEMRA cells underwent FACS enrichment and CD8+ and CD4+ T cells underwent negative isolation. In its sample, this clonotype was seen once.

The sample was CD4+ T cells from PBMCs. The sequence was obtained from a human donor with multiple sclerosis. V gene TRBV19 combines with J gene TRBJ1-1, with a possible D match to TRBD1 (6 bases). The CDR3 spells CASSFHRDADTEAFF. The CDR3 nucleotides are TGTGCCAGTAGTTTTCACAGGGACGCAGACACTGAAGCTTTCTTT.